This TCR beta chain was recorded in a study of response to subunit inactivated influenza vaccine. TCRdb re-derived calls from the RT-PCR reads in MiXCR, one entry per CDR3 protein. This table has roughly 500,000 distinct CDR3 sequences, 25% appearing once. V was clipped by 0 bases and J by 5 bases, with 8 bases between them. CDR1 is LNHNV, CDR2 YYDKDF, per germline (reference sequence). The CDR3 sequence is 14 residues long. This clonotype occurred a few times. The clonotype was recovered from a man aged 45-65 years who received an inactivated influenza vaccine. The rearrangement joins TRBV15 to TRBJ1-5; unclear D gene. Here the sequenced sample was CD4+ T cells sorted from PBMCs, taken about 5 days after vaccination. The CDR3 loop reads CATSRDGSYQPQHF. CDR3 DNA: TGTGCCACCAGCAGAGATGGCAGCTATCAGCCCCAGCATTTT.